Listed here are 22 T cell receptor beta chains from one sample, sequenced in a study of blood T cell repertoires in COVID-19. The table came from immunoSEQ multiplex PCR; TCRdb's copy has only in-frame clones and leaves some out. Of about 160,000 clones in the sample, almost 85% were seen once. The sequenced material came from peripheral blood. These receptors came from a woman of 80 years or more with acute or convalescent COVID-19.

In this sample, this clone turned up once. J is TRBJ2-7 and V is TRBV25-1, with a weak D call TRBD2 (7 bases). The CDR3 is 14 amino acids. CDR1 and CDR2 from the germline V gene are MGHDK and SYGVNS. Trimming pared 5 bases from V and 7 bases from J, leaving 18 bases between. The CDR3 coding sequence is TGTGCCAGCAGTAGGGGGGGTGCGGGGCGTGAGCAGTACTTC. Translating it yields CASSRGGAGREQYF.

The chain employs TRBV7-8 and TRBJ2-7, with D possibly TRBD1 on 5 matching bases. Germline CDR1 and CDR2: SGHVS and FQNEAQ. The length of the CDR3 is 13 residues. V lost 5 bases and J 6 bases, leaving 14 bases between the germline ends. The CDR3 DNA reads TGTGCCAGCAGCCCCCAGATTAGGGGCGAGCAGTACTTC. It translates to CASSPQIRGEQYF. The full variable domain, with the rest looked up from reference TRBV7-8 and TRBJ2-7, is GAGVSQSPRYKVAKRGQDVALRCDPISGHVSLFWYQQALGQGPEFLTYFQNEAQLDKSGLPSDRFFAERPEGSVSTLKIQRTQQEDSAVYLCASSPQIRGEQYFGPGTRLTVT.

The chain combines TRBV7-9 with TRBJ1-3; D is ambiguous. Per the germline V gene, CDR1 is SEHNR and CDR2 is FQNEAQ (reference sequence). The V and J ends lost 2 bases and 4 bases respectively, with 6 bases between them. The CDR3 loop spans 13 amino acids. The CDR3 DNA sequence: TGTGCCAGCAGCTTAATTCGGGGAAACACCATATATTTT. It yields the protein CASSLIRGNTIYF.

This chain uses TRBV6-4 with TRBJ2-1; 15 nucleotides match TRBD2. Germline loops: CDR1 MRHNA, CDR2 SNTAGT. This CDR3 has 18 residues. V lost 5 bases and J lost 9; bases outside the gene matches: 14. The CDR3, as DNA: TGTGCCAGCAGTCCCCGTGGACTAGCGGGAGGGGGATATGCTGAGCAGTTCTTC. This gives the protein CASSPRGLAGGGYAEQFF.

The J gene is TRBJ2-1, the V gene TRBV20-1; 12 bases agree with TRBD2. With V trimmed by 3 bases and J by 7 bases, 10 bases remained unmatched. Germline V gene data show CDR1 as DFQATT and CDR2 as SNEGSKA (reference sequence). The CDR3 runs to 16 residues. The CDR3 coding sequence is TGCAGTGCTAGTCCCTCGGGACTAGCGGGCTGGAATGAGCAGTTCTTC. This encodes CSASPSGLAGWNEQFF.

The chain carries TRBV4-1 and TRBJ2-1, with 7 bases matching TRBD2. Unmatched junction bases numbered 8, after V lost 2 bases and J lost 4 bases. The CDR3 contains 16 residues. Germline CDR1 reads MGHRA; CDR2 reads YSYEKL. CDR3 DNA: TGCGCCAGCAGCCAATACGAGGGAGGGCCGTACAATGAGCAGTTCTTC. Protein: CASSQYEGGPYNEQFF.

The rearrangement uses TRBV5-4 and TRBJ1-3; tentative D call: TRBD1 (5 bases). V was trimmed by 1 base and J by 3 bases, leaving 8 bases between them. Germline V gives CDR1 SGHNT, CDR2 YYREEE (reference sequence). The length of the CDR3 is 14 residues. CDR3 loop: CASSLYQGGNTIYF. CDR3 bases: TGTGCCAGCAGCTTGTATCAGGGTGGAAACACCATATATTTT.

The chain combines TRBV15 with TRBJ2-5; 12 bases agree with TRBD1. The junction had 10 bases not matched to a gene; V was cut back by 4 bases and J by 4 bases. Germline V gives CDR1 LNHNV, CDR2 YYDKDF (reference sequence). This CDR3 has 17 amino acids. The CDR3 here is CATSTFRDRGRRETQYF. The CDR3 DNA reads as TGTGCCACCAGCACCTTCCGGGACAGGGGGCGGCGAGAGACCCAGTACTTC. Variable domain in full (rest from reference TRBV15 and TRBJ2-5): DAMVIQNPRYQVTQFGKPVTLSCSQTLNHNVMYWYQQKSSQAPKLLFHYYDKDFNNEADTPDNFQSRRPNTSFCFLDIRSPGLGDTAMYLCATSTFRDRGRRETQYFGPGTRLLVL.

This clone has just a few counts. The chain combines TRBV5-1 with TRBJ1-2; 7 bases align to TRBD1. CDR1 SGHRS and CDR2 YFSETQ come from the germline V gene. The CDR3 covers 15 residues. J was trimmed by 5 bases and V by 4 bases; bases with no gene match: 11. The CDR3 reads CASSTGGTGAYGYTF. The CDR3 DNA follows: TGCGCCAGCAGCACCGGAGGCACAGGGGCTTATGGCTACACCTTC.

CDR3 DNA: TGTGCCAGCAGCTTGGAAGGGGGAATCTATGGCTACACCTTC. Translated: CASSLEGGIYGYTF. This chain links TRBV5-4 with TRBJ1-2; tentatively, D is TRBD1 (6 bases). This CDR3 has 14 residues. V shed 0 bases and J shed 4 bases, with 10 bases lying between them. CDR1 SGHNT and CDR2 YYREEE come from the germline V gene (reference sequence).

V gene TRBV10-3 combines with J gene TRBJ2-1; 9 positions agree with TRBD2. Looked up from germline, CDR1 is ENHRY and CDR2 is SYGVKD. Trimming took 8 bases from V and 4 from J; bases not matched to a gene: 3. The CDR3 contains 13 residues. The CDR3: CAIGLASYNEQFF. The CDR3 DNA follows: TGTGCCATCGGACTAGCGAGTTACAATGAGCAGTTCTTC.

The chain is built from TRBV10-2 and TRBJ1-1, with D possibly TRBD1 on 6 matching bases. Germline V CDR1 and CDR2: WSHSY, SAAADI. Trimming took off 7 bases at V and 5 bases at J, with 11 bases between the two ends. There are 12 residues in the CDR3. This chain's CDR3 is CASTTGKTEAFF. The CDR3 DNA is TGCGCCAGCACTACAGGGAAGACTGAAGCTTTCTTT.

The V and J genes are TRBV30 and TRBJ1-1; D remains ambiguous. This CDR3 is 11 amino acids long. Trimming shortened V by 3 bases and J by 10 bases, and 12 bases separated the two germline ends. Germline loops: CDR1 GTSNPN, CDR2 SVGIG (reference sequence). The CDR3 reads CAWSVVRGAFF. The CDR3 nucleotides are TGTGCCTGGAGCGTAGTCCGGGGAGCTTTCTTT.

This sequence joins TRBV2 and TRBJ2-2; TRBD1 matches 8 bases. Germline CDR1 SNHLY, CDR2 FYNNEI. The CDR3 covers 17 residues. The V gene end was trimmed by 3 bases and the J gene end by 2 bases; junction bases not matched to a gene: 8. The CDR3 DNA is TGTGCCAGCAGTGACCCAGACAGGGGAGACAACACCGGGGAGCTGTTTTTT. It yields the protein CASSDPDRGDNTGELFF.

This clone was seen a few times. The genes are TRBV27 and TRBJ1-2; D is uncertain. Germline V CDR1 and CDR2: MNHEY, SMNVEV (reference sequence). V was trimmed by 0 bases and J by 7 bases, leaving 18 bases between them. The CDR3 totals 16 residues. The CDR3 coding sequence is TGTGCCAGCAGTTTATCGAGGCCGGGGAGGGAAGGTGGCTACACCTTC. Protein: CASSLSRPGREGGYTF.

This chain links TRBV14 with TRBJ2-5; 10 nucleotides agree with TRBD2. The CDR3 extends over 17 amino acids. Trimming took 3 bases from V and 4 from J; bases not matched to a gene: 11. Germline V gene lookup returns CDR1 SGHDN and CDR2 FVKESK. DNA of the CDR3: TGTGCCAGCAGCCACCGCGGGACTAGCGCGACCATAGAGACCCAGTACTTC. Its translation: CASSHRGTSATIETQYF.

The chain has TRBV2 and TRBJ1-1; 7 bases fit TRBD1. Germline CDR1 SNHLY, CDR2 FYNNEI. Trimming took 0 bases from V and 10 from J; bases not matched to a gene: 2. This CDR3 is 12 amino acids long. In nucleotides, the CDR3 is TGTGCCAGCAGTGAAGCTTGGACAGGAGCTTTCTTT. It yields the protein CASSEAWTGAFF.

The chain employs TRBV9 and TRBJ2-3; maybe TRBD2 (5 bases). Germline V CDR1 and CDR2: SGDLS, YYNGEE. V lost 4 bases, J lost 4 bases, and 16 bases lay in between. The CDR3 loop spans 15 amino acids. In DNA form, the CDR3 reads TGTGCCAGCAGCCCGATGTCCCGTAGCGCAGATACGCAGTATTTT. Encoded protein: CASSPMSRSADTQYF.

This clone has more than one count but fewer than ten. The chain couples TRBV18 to TRBJ1-1, with 11 bases aligning to TRBD1. The CDR3 spans 12 residues. V dropped 6 bases and J dropped 11; count of bases not matched to a gene: 5. Germline loops: CDR1 KGHSH, CDR2 LQKENI. This chain's CDR3 is CASSGQGAGAFF. The CDR3 DNA is TGTGCCAGCTCCGGACAGGGGGCAGGGGCTTTCTTT.

The chain couples TRBV12-5 to TRBJ1-2, with no clear D. V was cut by 5 bases and J by 8 bases, with 12 bases left in between. Germline V lookup: CDR1 LGHNT, CDR2 FRNRAP. This CDR3 is built from 12 residues. The CDR3 DNA reads as TGTGCTAGTGGTCAGCGGAGTACGGGCTACACCTTC. The encoded protein is CASGQRSTGYTF.

The chain employs TRBV5-4 and TRBJ2-7; D perhaps matches TRBD2 (5 bases). CDR1 SGHNT and CDR2 YYREEE come from the germline V gene (reference sequence). CDR3 size: 16 residues. V lost 4 bases to trimming and J lost 0 bases, with 17 bases between them. The DNA for the CDR3 is TGTGCCAGCAGCCCAGGCCCGGCAGGACTCTCCTACGAGCAGTACTTC. This codes for CASSPGPAGLSYEQYF.

This clone was seen just once. The V gene is TRBV5-4, the J gene TRBJ2-2; a weak D match, TRBD2 (6 bases). The CDR3 spans 17 residues. Per the germline V gene, CDR1 is SGHNT and CDR2 is YYREEE (reference sequence). Between the trimmed V and J ends, which lost 2 bases and 4 bases, there was a span of 18 bases. The CDR3 nucleotides read TGTGCCAGCAGCTTTGATCCGGGACTCACTATCACCGGGGAGCTGTTTTTT. Its protein is CASSFDPGLTITGELFF.